The sequence of this TCR beta chain was determined in a study of cytomegalovirus exposure and HLA in healthy donors. Turning to the study itself: Ancestry clustering placed more than 65% of 300 to 400 genotyped donors in the Caucasian-associated cluster. General study findings and limits: Later work found most CMV-associated TCR beta chains apparently HLA-restricted. Among TCR beta chains, those listed as cytomegalovirus-associated numbered roughly 150. TCR beta sequences numbering 15,000 to 20,000 were associated with HLA alleles at 0.05 false discovery rate in a later analysis.

As regards this clone: Its antigen is not identified.

The PCR contained 60 Vbeta and 13 Jbeta primers. Only in-frame clones appear in the TCRdb table, and some are missing; sequencing was by immunoSEQ multiplex PCR. The table gives 100,000 to 150,000 clones; the top ten clones make up about 1.7% of it. CDR1 is SGHRS and CDR2 is YFSETQ in the germline V gene. The V and J ends lost 5 bases and 10 bases, in that order; junction bases with no gene match: 14. This CDR3 region has 14 residues. This sequence joins TRBV5-1 and TRBJ2-7; 8 bases are a match to TRBD2. This clonotype originated in a young man in good health and CMV-seronegative. The sample taken for sequencing was PBMCs. CDR3 in amino acids: CASRVAGIFPEQYF. The CDR3 nucleotides read TGCGCCAGCAGGGTAGCGGGGATTTTTCCAGAACAGTACTTC. The variable domain in full, with the rest retrieved from reference TRBV5-1 and TRBJ2-7, is KAGVTQTPRYLIKTRGQQVTLSCSPISGHRSVSWYQQTPGQGLQFLFEYFSETQRNKGNFPGRFSGRQFSNSRSEMNVSTLELGDSALYLCASRVAGIFPEQYFGPGTRLTVT.